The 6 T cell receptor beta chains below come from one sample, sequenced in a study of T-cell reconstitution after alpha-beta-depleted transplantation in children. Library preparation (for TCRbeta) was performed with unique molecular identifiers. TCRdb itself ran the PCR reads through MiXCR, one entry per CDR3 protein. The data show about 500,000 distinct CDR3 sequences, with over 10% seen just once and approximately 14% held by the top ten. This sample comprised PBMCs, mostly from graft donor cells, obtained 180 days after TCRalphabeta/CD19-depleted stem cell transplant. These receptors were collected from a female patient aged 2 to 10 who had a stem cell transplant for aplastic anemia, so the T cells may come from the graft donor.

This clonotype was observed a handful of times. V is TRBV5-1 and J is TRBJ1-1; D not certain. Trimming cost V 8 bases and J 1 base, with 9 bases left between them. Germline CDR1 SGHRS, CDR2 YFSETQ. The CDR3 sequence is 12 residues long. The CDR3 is CAREPKNTEAFF. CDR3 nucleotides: TGCGCCAGGGAGCCAAAGAACACTGAAGCTTTCTTT.

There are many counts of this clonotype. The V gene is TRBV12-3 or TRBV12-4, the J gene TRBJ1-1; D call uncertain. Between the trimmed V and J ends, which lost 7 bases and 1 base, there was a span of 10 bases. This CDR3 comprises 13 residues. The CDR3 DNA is TGTGCCAGCAACCCGATCCCGAACACTGAAGCTTTCTTT. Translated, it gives CASNPIPNTEAFF.

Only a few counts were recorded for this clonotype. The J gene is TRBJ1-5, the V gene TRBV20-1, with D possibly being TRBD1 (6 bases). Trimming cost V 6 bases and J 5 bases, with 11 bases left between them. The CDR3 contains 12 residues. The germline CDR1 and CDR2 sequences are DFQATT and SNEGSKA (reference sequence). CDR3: CSAAGVHQPQHF. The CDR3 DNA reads TGCAGTGCAGCAGGGGTGCATCAGCCCCAGCATTTT.

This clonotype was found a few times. For the CDR3, the DNA is TGTGCCAGCAGCCTTGGGACAGGCGGTGGTGAAAAACTGTTTTTT. Its protein product is CASSLGTGGGEKLFF. The chain recombines TRBV7-9 with TRBJ1-4; 8 nucleotides match TRBD1. In germline, CDR1 is SEHNR, CDR2 FQNEAQ (reference sequence). The CDR3 has 15 residues. J lost 7 bases, V lost 5 bases, and 9 bases had no gene match.

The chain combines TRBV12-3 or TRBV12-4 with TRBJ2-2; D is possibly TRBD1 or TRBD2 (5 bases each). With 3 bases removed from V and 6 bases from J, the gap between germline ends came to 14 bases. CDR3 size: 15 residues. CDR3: CASSFSVRVAGELFF. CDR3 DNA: TGTGCCAGCAGTTTTAGCGTCAGGGTGGCCGGGGAGCTGTTTTTT.

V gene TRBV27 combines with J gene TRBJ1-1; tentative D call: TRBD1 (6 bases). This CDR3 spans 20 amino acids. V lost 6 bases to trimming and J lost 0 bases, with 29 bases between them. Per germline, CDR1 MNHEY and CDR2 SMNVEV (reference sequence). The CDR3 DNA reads TGTGCCAGCAGACCGCTCGTTTCCATGGGGCGCGGGACAATGAACACTGAAGCTTTCTTT. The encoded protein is CASRPLVSMGRGTMNTEAFF.